A selection of T cell receptor beta chains follows, all from one sample in a study of identifying expanded T cells in peripheral blood. Method: immunoSEQ multiplex PCR; TCRdb's copy keeps in-frame clones and lacks some. This sample has over 70,000 clones; 70% to 90% occur once, and the top ten carry roughly 19%. Sequencing used blood. Receptor source: a person aged 18 to 75 in good health. Both conserved end residues are part of each CDR3. The D gene is left open where the match is weak.

D gene: .
V gene: TRBV7-9
CDR3 protein: CASSLALSSYNEQFF

D gene: .
V gene: TRBV10-2
CDR3 protein: CASSESWVSVGKLFF

D gene: .
V gene: TRBV4-3
CDR3 protein: CASSQSRDSSNYGYTF

D gene: .
V gene: TRBV5-6
CDR3 protein: CASSLAPGSTDTQYF

D gene: .
V gene: TRBV7-9
CDR3 protein: CASSPRGGPGSYEQYF

D gene: TRBD2
V gene: TRBV5-1
CDR3 protein: CASSSLAGDNEQFF

D gene: .
V gene: TRBV11-2
CDR3 protein: CASSLKPNYEQYF

D gene: TRBD1
V gene: TRBV5-6
CDR3 protein: CASSQGGSSYGYTF

D gene: .
V gene: TRBV19
CDR3 protein: CASSLGRFEGSPLHF

D gene: .
V gene: TRBV4-3
CDR3 protein: CASSPARSPRNYGYTF

D gene: .
V gene: TRBV2
CDR3 protein: CASSRQVLEKLFF

D gene: .
V gene: TRBV5-6
CDR3 protein: CASSATLNEQFF

D gene: .
V gene: TRBV11-2
CDR3 protein: CASTQLLAKNIQYF

D gene: .
V gene: TRBV2
CDR3 protein: CASALMGATGELFF

D gene: .
V gene: TRBV4-1
CDR3 protein: CATADAGREAFF

D gene: TRBD2
V gene: TRBV29-1
CDR3 protein: CSAWSSGGDETQYF

D gene: .
V gene: TRBV7-2
CDR3 protein: CASSFGGPKGEQFF

D gene: TRBD2
V gene: TRBV2
CDR3 protein: CASKAGNAGELFF

D gene: .
V gene: TRBV7-2
CDR3 protein: CASSLSSGGNQPQHF

D gene: .
V gene: TRBV5-1
CDR3 protein: CASSLAGGGGYGYTF

D gene: .
V gene: TRBV23-1
CDR3 protein: CASSPPLGTDTQYF

D gene: .
V gene: TRBV21-1
CDR3 protein: CASSRVSGNSPLHF

D gene: .
V gene: TRBV15
CDR3 protein: CATSRVVGGTDTQYF

D gene: TRBD1
V gene: TRBV9
CDR3 protein: CASSVGGQIEETQYF

D gene: .
V gene: TRBV6-5
CDR3 protein: CASSYVGGEPLHF

D gene: TRBD1
V gene: TRBV5-6
CDR3 protein: CASSPRTGAYGYTF

D gene: TRBD2
V gene: TRBV4-3
CDR3 protein: CASSQAGPGLVIRGEQFF

D gene: .
V gene: TRBV5-5
CDR3 protein: CASGRVIETQYF

D gene: .
V gene: TRBV9
CDR3 protein: CASSPVWGGTDTQYF

D gene: TRBD1
V gene: TRBV2
CDR3 protein: CASSGDREHGYTF

D gene: .
V gene: TRBV9
CDR3 protein: CASSVRGISGNTIYF

D gene: .
V gene: TRBV19
CDR3 protein: CASSIGWSADAGEQYF

D gene: TRBD2
V gene: TRBV4-3
CDR3 protein: CASSQDPSGGEFF

D gene: .
V gene: TRBV9
CDR3 protein: CASSVDPRGWDTGELFF

D gene: TRBD1
V gene: TRBV6-5
CDR3 protein: CASSPGQGKTGYTF

D gene: .
V gene: TRBV4-3
CDR3 protein: CASSQDLARHTGELFF

D gene: .
V gene: TRBV6-5
CDR3 protein: CASSSSIGRYYGYTF

D gene: .
V gene: TRBV12-2
CDR3 protein: CASRLARDNTYEQYF

D gene: TRBD1
V gene: TRBV7-9
CDR3 protein: CASSFQGEGAEAFF

D gene: .
V gene: TRBV7-8
CDR3 protein: CASRLGRGNEKLFF

D gene: TRBD1
V gene: TRBV4-3
CDR3 protein: CASSRGDRAYNEQFF

D gene: .
V gene: TRBV7-2
CDR3 protein: CASSYLQGEVYEQYF

D gene: .
V gene: TRBV29-1
CDR3 protein: CSVDQMAGAGYGYTF

D gene: .
V gene: TRBV7-2
CDR3 protein: CASSLATGGVGGYTF

D gene: .
V gene: TRBV28
CDR3 protein: CASSFFRGWYRGQYF

D gene: .
V gene: TRBV9
CDR3 protein: CASSLSEYNEQFF

D gene: .
V gene: TRBV5-6
CDR3 protein: CASSFGTITGELFF

D gene: TRBD1
V gene: TRBV6-4
CDR3 protein: CASRQQGVSYNSPLHF

D gene: .
V gene: TRBV7-6
CDR3 protein: CASSEGQTTDTQYF

D gene: .
V gene: TRBV18
CDR3 protein: CASSPGENTEAFF

D gene: .
V gene: TRBV6-5
CDR3 protein: CASSYLRGSPLHF

D gene: .
V gene: TRBV6-5
CDR3 protein: CASSSRRGGNQPQHF

D gene: .
V gene: TRBV5-1
CDR3 protein: CASSLIGGPSTDTQYF

D gene: .
V gene: TRBV18
CDR3 protein: CASSPYREGAYEQYF

D gene: .
V gene: TRBV13
CDR3 protein: CASSLGRASSGNTIYF